A single sample gave rise to the 4 T cell receptor beta chains below, sequenced in a study of T cell responses to AZD1222 COVID-19 vaccine. Clones were sequenced by immunoSEQ multiplex PCR, and TCRdb holds only the in-frame ones, with some missing. The sample comprises 90,000 to 110,000 clones, roughly 87% of which are singletons, and 4% to 6% rests with the top ten. The input for sequencing was peripheral blood, taken on day 0 of AZD1222 vaccination. These receptors all stem from an adult in good health.

This chain links TRBV2 with TRBJ1-5, with 7 bases that match TRBD1. The V gene end was trimmed by 8 bases and the J gene end by 7 bases; junction bases not matched to a gene: 8. The CDR3 has 13 residues. Germline V gene lookup returns CDR1 SNHLY and CDR2 FYNNEI. CDR3 coding DNA: TGTGCCAGCGACCTGACAGGGAGCCAGCCCCAGCATTTT. Protein sequence: CASDLTGSQPQHF.

J is TRBJ2-2 and V is TRBV4-2; TRBD2 matches at 10 bases. CDR3 length equals 16 residues. The germline V gene encodes CDR1 LGHNA and CDR2 YNFKEQ. Trimming cost V 5 bases and J 4 bases; bases outside gene matches: 7. The CDR3 reads CASSKGTSEGTGELFF. CDR3 nucleotide sequence: TGTGCCAGCAGCAAAGGGACTAGCGAGGGCACCGGGGAGCTGTTTTTT.

This chain joins TRBV7-6 and TRBJ2-2; perhaps TRBD1 as D (6 bases). Trimming removed 2 bases from V and 3 bases from J, with 10 bases in between. This CDR3 is built from 15 residues. The germline gives CDR1 SGHVS, CDR2 FNYEAQ. The CDR3 bases are TGTGCCAGCAGCTTATCACAGGGCTACACCGGGGAGCTGTTTTTT. It yields the protein CASSLSQGYTGELFF.

The chain couples TRBV4-2 to TRBJ2-1; TRBD2 agrees at 7 bases. V lost 3 bases, J lost 5 bases, and 10 bases stayed unmatched. CDR3 length: 16 amino acids. Germline V gene lookup returns CDR1 LGHNA and CDR2 YNFKEQ. The CDR3 sequence: CASSQGGSLGHNEQFF. The CDR3 nucleotides are TGTGCCAGCAGCCAGGGCGGGAGTCTGGGCCACAATGAGCAGTTCTTC.